These T cell receptor beta chains were read from a single sample in a study of control samples from healthy donors and cancer patients. Method: immunoSEQ multiplex PCR; TCRdb's copy keeps in-frame clones and lacks some. The sample has about 120,000 clones; about nine tenths are singletons. The source material was blood. The source of these receptors is a man aged 40-49 years in good health. Both conserved end residues are trimmed from each CDR3.

TRBV6-5 ASKAYYNEQF
TRBV5-1 ASSLNPRQETQY
TRBV7-8 ASSRGSAYEQY
TRBV5-6 ASSSSNYGYT
TRBV5-1 ASSLGRRRGDTIY
TRBV18 ASSVGQNTEAF
TRBV3-1/TRBV3-2 ASRQGYSTDTQY
TRBV29-1 SVVDTGGNQPQH
TRBV5-1 ASATGSTEAF
TRBV6-5 ASSYVTGLAGNTIY
TRBV10-3 AITAGTRDEQF
TRBV10-1 ASSESGLGQYTGELF
TRBV25-1 ASSEGSGGAHNEQF
TRBV6-5 ASSYQGGATYEQY
TRBV18 ASSPLSKDHSGNTIY
TRBV5-1 ASSLGGIDQPQH